These 5 T cell receptor beta chains were sequenced from one sample in a study of blood T cell repertoires in COVID-19. Produced via immunoSEQ multiplex PCR; TCRdb's table is partial and in-frame only. The sample includes approximately 50,000 clones, roughly 86% of them seen just once. Sequencing was done on a sample of peripheral blood. These TCRs come from a man at least 80 years old with active or convalescent COVID-19.

The gene calls are TRBV7-9 and TRBJ2-1; a possible D gene is TRBD2 (5 bases). This CDR3 region has 15 residues. The V and J ends lost 1 base and 12 bases respectively, with 19 bases between them. Germline CDR1 reads SEHNR; CDR2 reads FQNEAQ (reference sequence). The CDR3 DNA is TGTGCCAGCAGCTTAGTTGGCGGTGAGGGTTCGAGGCAGTTCTTC. Translation gives CASSLVGGEGSRQFF.

This chain uses TRBV5-4 with TRBJ1-1; 9 nucleotides agree with TRBD1. The CDR3 totals 18 residues. CDR1 is SGHNT and CDR2 is YYREEE in the germline V gene (reference sequence). With 3 bases clipped from V and 4 bases from J, the junction kept 16 bases outside the gene matches. CDR3 bases: TGTGCCAGCAGCTCGTCGGGGGGACAGGGAAAACGAGCCACTGAAGCTTTCTTT. Translated: CASSSSGGQGKRATEAFF.

The genes are TRBV5-5 and TRBJ1-1, with D possibly matching TRBD1 (5 bases). The CDR3 loop spans 16 amino acids. Trimming left V 3 bases short and J 3 bases short, with 18 bases between. CDR1 and CDR2 from the germline V gene are SGHKS and YYEKEE (reference sequence). The CDR3 is CASSSMGLSQDTEAFF. The CDR3, as DNA: TGTGCCAGCAGCTCAATGGGACTTTCACAGGACACTGAAGCTTTCTTT.

This rearrangement joins TRBV18 to TRBJ2-4, with D perhaps TRBD1 (5 bases). Trimming cost V 0 bases and J 7 bases, with 10 bases left between them. The CDR3 is 14 residues long. Germline CDR1 reads KGHSH; CDR2 reads LQKENI. CDR3 residues: CASSPPQVQNIQYF. CDR3 in DNA: TGTGCCAGCTCACCACCACAGGTGCAGAACATTCAGTACTTC.

The sample holds a few counts of this clone. This chain joins TRBV28 and TRBJ1-4; 7 bases agree with TRBD1. Germline V CDR1 and CDR2: MDHEN, SYDVKM. V gave up 2 bases and J gave up 7 bases; unmatched junction bases: 1. The CDR3 runs 13 residues. The CDR3 DNA reads as TGTGCCAGCAGTTTACCAGGGGGTGAAAAACTGTTTTTT. Encoded protein: CASSLPGGEKLFF. The entire variable domain, with the rest obtained from reference TRBV28 and TRBJ1-4, is as follows: DVKVTQSSRYLVKRTGEKVFLECVQDMDHENMFWYRQDPGLGLRLIYFSYDVKMKEKGDIPEGYSVSREKKERFSLILESASTNQTSMYLCASSLPGGEKLFFGSGTQLSVL.